This TCR beta chain was identified during a study of blood T cell repertoires in COVID-19. Study context: Samples representing acute and convalescent COVID-19 were sourced from the United States, Italy and Spain.

The CDR3 consists of 14 residues. Original processing notes: Quantification of nucleated cells was approximated via reference gene primer amplification. TCRdb keeps only in-frame clones here, not all; method: immunoSEQ multiplex PCR. The V and J calls and clone size come from that table; D and trimming were worked out from the DNA. The sample includes about 160,000 clones, about four fifths seen only once; the top ten take more than 6.5%. Seattle patients were enrolled while actively infected and followed longitudinally. The TCR sequence derives from a woman aged 55-69 years with COVID-19, enrolled during active disease. The chain carries TRBV1 and TRBJ1-2; the table's D call, TRBD1, has no DNA check behind it. TRBV1 is labeled a pseudogene. Input material: peripheral blood. The CDR3 reads CTSSQVAGDYGYTF. Here the CDR3 DNA reads TGCACCAGCAGCCAAGTGGCAGGGGACTATGGCTACACCTTC.